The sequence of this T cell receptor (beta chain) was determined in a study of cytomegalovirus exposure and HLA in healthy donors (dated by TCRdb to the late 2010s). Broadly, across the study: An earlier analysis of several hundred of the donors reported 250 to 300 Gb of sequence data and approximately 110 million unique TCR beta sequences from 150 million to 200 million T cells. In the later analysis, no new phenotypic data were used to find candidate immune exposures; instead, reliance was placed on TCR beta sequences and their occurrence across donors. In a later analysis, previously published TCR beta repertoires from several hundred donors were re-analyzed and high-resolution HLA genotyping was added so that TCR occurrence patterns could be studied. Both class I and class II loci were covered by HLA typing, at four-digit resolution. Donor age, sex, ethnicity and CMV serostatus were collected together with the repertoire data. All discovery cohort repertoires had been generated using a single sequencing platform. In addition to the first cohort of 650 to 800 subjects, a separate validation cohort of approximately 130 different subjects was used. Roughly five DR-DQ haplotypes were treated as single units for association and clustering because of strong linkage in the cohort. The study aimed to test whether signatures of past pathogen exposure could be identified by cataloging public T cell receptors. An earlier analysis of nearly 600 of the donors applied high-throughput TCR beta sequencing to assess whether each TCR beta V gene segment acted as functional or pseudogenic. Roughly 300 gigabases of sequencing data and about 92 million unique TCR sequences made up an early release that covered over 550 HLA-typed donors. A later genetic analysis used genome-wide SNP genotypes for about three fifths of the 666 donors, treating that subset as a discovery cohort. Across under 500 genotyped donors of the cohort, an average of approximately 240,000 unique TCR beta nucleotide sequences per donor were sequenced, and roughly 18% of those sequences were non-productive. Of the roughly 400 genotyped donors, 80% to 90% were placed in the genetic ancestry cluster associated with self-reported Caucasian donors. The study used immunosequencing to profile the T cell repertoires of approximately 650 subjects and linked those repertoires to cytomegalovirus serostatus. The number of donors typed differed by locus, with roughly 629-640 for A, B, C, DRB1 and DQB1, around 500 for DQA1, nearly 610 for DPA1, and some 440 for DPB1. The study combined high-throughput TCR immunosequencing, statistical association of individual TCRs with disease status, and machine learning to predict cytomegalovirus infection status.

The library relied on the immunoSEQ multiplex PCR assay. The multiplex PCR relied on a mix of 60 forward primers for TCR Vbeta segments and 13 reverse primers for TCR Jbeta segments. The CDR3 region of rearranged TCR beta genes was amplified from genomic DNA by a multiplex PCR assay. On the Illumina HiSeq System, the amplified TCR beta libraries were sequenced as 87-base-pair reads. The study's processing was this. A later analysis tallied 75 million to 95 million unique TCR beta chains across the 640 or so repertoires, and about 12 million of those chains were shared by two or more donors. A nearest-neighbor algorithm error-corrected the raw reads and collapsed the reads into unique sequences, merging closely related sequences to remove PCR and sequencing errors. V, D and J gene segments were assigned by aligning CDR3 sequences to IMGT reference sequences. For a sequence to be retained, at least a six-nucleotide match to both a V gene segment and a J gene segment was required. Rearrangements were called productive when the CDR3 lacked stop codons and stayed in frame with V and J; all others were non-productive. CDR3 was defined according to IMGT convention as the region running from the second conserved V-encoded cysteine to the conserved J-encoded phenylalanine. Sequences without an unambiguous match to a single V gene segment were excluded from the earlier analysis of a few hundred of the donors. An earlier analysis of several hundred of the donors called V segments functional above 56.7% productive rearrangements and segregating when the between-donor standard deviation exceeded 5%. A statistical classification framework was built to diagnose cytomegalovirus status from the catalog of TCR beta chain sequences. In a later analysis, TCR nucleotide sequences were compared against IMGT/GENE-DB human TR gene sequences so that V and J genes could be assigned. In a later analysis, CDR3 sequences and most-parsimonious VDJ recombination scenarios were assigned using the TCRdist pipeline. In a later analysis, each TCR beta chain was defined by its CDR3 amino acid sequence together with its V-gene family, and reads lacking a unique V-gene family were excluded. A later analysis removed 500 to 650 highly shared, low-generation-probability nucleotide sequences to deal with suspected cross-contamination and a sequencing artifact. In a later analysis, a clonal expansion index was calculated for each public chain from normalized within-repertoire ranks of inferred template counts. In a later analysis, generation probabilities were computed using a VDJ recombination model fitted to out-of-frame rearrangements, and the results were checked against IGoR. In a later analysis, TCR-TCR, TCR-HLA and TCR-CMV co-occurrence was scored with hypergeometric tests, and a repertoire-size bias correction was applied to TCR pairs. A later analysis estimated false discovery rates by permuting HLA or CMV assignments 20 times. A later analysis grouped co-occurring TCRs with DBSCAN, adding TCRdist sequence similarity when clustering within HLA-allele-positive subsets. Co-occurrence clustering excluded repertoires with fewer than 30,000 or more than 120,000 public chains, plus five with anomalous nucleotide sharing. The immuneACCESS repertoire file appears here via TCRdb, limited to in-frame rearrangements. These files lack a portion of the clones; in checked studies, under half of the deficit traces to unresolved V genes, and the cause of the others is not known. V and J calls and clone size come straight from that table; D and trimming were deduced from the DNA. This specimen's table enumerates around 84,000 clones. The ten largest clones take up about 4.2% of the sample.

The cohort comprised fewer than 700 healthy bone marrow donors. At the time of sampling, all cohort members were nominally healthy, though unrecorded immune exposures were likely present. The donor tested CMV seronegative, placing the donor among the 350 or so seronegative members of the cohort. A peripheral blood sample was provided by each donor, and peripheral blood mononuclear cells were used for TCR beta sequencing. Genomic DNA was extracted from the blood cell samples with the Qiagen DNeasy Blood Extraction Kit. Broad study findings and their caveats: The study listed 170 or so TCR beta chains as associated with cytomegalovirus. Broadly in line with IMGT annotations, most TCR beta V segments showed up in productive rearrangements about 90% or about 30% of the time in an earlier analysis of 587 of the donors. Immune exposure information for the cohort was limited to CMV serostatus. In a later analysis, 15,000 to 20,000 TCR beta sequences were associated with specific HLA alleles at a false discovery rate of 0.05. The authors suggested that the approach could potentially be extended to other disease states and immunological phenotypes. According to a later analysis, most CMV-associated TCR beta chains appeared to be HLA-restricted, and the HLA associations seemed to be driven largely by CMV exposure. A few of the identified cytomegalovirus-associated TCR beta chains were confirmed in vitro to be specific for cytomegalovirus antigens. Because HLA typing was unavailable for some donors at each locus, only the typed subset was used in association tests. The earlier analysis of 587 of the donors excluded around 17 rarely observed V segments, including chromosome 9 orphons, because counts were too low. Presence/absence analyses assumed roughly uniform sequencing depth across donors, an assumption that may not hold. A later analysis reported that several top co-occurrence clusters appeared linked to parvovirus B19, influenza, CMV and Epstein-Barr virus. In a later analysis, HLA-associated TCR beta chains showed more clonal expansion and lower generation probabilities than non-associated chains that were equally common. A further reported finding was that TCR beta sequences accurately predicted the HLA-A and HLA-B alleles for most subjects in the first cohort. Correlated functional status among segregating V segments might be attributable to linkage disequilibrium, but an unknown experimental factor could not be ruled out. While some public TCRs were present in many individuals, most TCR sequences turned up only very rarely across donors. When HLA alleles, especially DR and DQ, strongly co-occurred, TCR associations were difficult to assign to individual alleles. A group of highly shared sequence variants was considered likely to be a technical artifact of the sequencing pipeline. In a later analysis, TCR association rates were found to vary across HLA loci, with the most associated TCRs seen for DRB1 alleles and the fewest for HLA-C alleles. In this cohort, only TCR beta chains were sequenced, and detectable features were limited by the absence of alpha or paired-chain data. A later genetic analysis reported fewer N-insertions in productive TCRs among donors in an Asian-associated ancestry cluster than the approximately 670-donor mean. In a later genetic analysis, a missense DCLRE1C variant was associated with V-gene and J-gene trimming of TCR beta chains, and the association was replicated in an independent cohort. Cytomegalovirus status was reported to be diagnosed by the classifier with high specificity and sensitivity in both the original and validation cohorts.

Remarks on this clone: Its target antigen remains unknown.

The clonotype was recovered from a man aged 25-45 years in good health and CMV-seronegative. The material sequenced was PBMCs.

The CDR3 is CASSVTSGSLLGELFF. The sequenced DNA: TGTGCCAGCAGCGTAACGAGCGGGAGCCTTCTTGGGGAGCTGTTTTTT. The receptor chain draws on TRBV9 and TRBJ2-2; 8 of the junction bases match TRBD2. Spanning cysteine to phenylalanine, the CDR3 consists of 16 amino acids. Here the CDR3 DNA is all that survives: 48 bases in frame from base 1. For this chain, trimming is 1 base at the V end and 8 bases at the J end, and the number of junction bases without a gene match is 10. Looking up the germline V gene yields CDR1 SGDLS and CDR2 YYNGEE.